Each of the 26 T cell receptor beta chains below was sequenced from the same sample in a study of vaccination and CD4 T cells after COVID-19. These TCRs are of unknown antigen specificity. With the Oncomine TCR Beta short-read assay, DNA from cultured CD4+ T cells was sequenced. TCRdb re-called the PCR reads with MiXCR, one entry per CDR3 protein. Of roughly 15,000 distinct CDR3 sequences in the sample, 43% were seen once. Stated treatment: approximately nine-day PBMC culture with coronavirus spike peptide pools or control peptides (ViraFEST assay). Source material: CD4+ T cells from blood, cultured in vitro. The receptors come from a human donor who had recovered from COVID-19.

This chain joins TRBV19 and TRBJ1-2; 8 positions agree with TRBD1. Trimming took 5 bases from V and 7 from J; bases not matched to a gene: 12. The CDR3 sequence is 15 residues long. Germline loops: CDR1 LNHDA, CDR2 SQIVND (reference sequence). CDR3 bases: TGTGCCAGTAGTTTGGAACAGGGGGTTCAAGGTGGCTACACCTTC. This gives the protein CASSLEQGVQGGYTF.

This chain connects TRBV30 to TRBJ2-5; D is perhaps TRBD1 (7 bases). Germline assignment: CDR1 GTSNPN and CDR2 SVGIG (reference sequence). The V end lost 5 bases, the J end lost 9 bases, and 19 bases lay between the germline ends. This CDR3 has 13 amino acids. CDR3 in amino acids: CAWAKTGTGPQYF. CDR3 DNA sequence: TGTGCCTGGGCGAAGACAGGGACTGGGCCCCAGTACTTC.

The CDR3 protein is CSVEVGTGISYEQYF. The CDR3 region has the DNA TGCAGCGTTGAAGTCGGGACAGGGATCTCCTACGAGCAGTACTTC. The rearrangement links TRBV29-1 to TRBJ2-7; 9 nucleotides agree with TRBD1. V was pared by 1 base and J by 0 bases, with 4 bases of the junction left unmatched. The germline V gene encodes CDR1 SQVTM and CDR2 ANQGSEA. This CDR3 has 15 amino acids.

The chain joins TRBV7-2 to TRBJ2-5; D unresolved. This CDR3 is built from 15 residues. The V end was cut by 5 bases, the J end by 5 bases, with 18 bases between. CDR1 is SGHTA and CDR2 is FQGNSA in the germline V gene. The CDR3 nucleotides read TGTGCCAGCAGCCCCCGGCCCAGCATAGGGGAGACCCAGTACTTC. Residues: CASSPRPSIGETQYF.

The chain combines TRBV28 with TRBJ2-2; D not certain. This CDR3 has 12 amino acids. The germline V gene has CDR1 MDHEN and CDR2 SYDVKM. Between the trimmed V and J ends, which lost 8 bases and 6 bases, there was a span of 10 bases. Written as DNA, the CDR3 is TGTGCCAGCTGTACCTTGGCCGGGGAGCTGTTTTTT. Protein sequence: CASCTLAGELFF.

The chain employs TRBV9 and TRBJ2-5; the match to TRBD1 covers 8 bases. V lost 3 bases, J lost 5 bases, and 6 bases stayed unmatched. The CDR3 is made up of 14 amino acids. Germline values: CDR1 SGDLS, CDR2 YYNGEE. CDR3 coding DNA: TGTGCCAGCAGCGCCCGGGACAGGAGGGAGACCCAGTACTTC. It yields the protein CASSARDRRETQYF. The entire variable domain, with the rest obtained from reference TRBV9 and TRBJ2-5, is as follows: DSGVTQTPKHLITATGQRVTLRCSPRSGDLSVYWYQQSLDQGLQFLIQYYNGEERAKGNILERFSAQQFPDLHSELNLSSLELGDSALYFCASSARDRRETQYFGPGTRLLVL.

This chain links TRBV7-9 with TRBJ1-6, with D uncertain. Per germline, CDR1 SEHNR and CDR2 FQNEAQ (reference sequence). CDR3 length equals 13 residues. The V end lost 6 bases, the J end lost 7 bases, and 10 bases lay between the germline ends. The CDR3 region has the DNA TGTGCCAGCAGTTGGGGTGAAAATTCACCCCTCCACTTT. This sequence encodes CASSWGENSPLHF.

This sequence joins TRBV29-1 and TRBJ1-2; a possible D gene is TRBD1 (5 bases). V was cut by 3 bases and J by 5 bases, with 13 bases left in between. The V gene's germline CDR1 is SQVTM and CDR2 ANQGSEA. The CDR3 is 13 amino acids. This chain's CDR3 is CSVEQGSVYGYTF. DNA of the CDR3: TGCAGCGTTGAGCAGGGAAGCGTGTATGGCTACACCTTC.

A note on this clonotype: The limits of the CDR3 on the DNA are not certain, so only TCRdb's listed CDR3 is given. This chain joins TRBV2 and TRBJ2-7; TRBD2, as called in the table, went unchecked against the DNA. Germline CDR1 SNHLY, CDR2 FYNNEI. The CDR3 contains 19 residues when both ends are counted. This CDR3 is CASSESLAGGFFGSYEQYF.

The genes are TRBV28 and TRBJ2-6; 8 nucleotides line up with TRBD2. After removal of 3 bases from V and 0 bases from J, the junction contained 7 bases not matched to a gene. This CDR3 contains 18 residues. CDR1 is MDHEN, CDR2 SYDVKM, per germline. CDR3: CASSFGRGGTSGANVLTF. The CDR3 nucleotides are TGTGCCAGCAGTTTTGGCCGCGGGGGGACCTCTGGGGCCAACGTCCTGACTTTC.

The V and J genes are TRBV15 and TRBJ2-1; D is possibly TRBD2 (5 bases). V lost 0 bases and J 10 bases, leaving 10 bases between the germline ends. The CDR3 loop spans 13 amino acids. CDR1 and CDR2 from the germline V gene are LNHNV and YYDKDF (reference sequence). CDR3 sequence reads: CATSRDREREQFF. CDR3 coding DNA: TGTGCCACCAGCAGAGATAGGGAGCGCGAGCAGTTCTTC.

There are a few counts of this clonotype. The chain combines TRBV7-9 with TRBJ2-5, with TRBD2 matching over 7 bases. V dropped 2 bases and J dropped 1; count of bases not matched to a gene: 4. Germline V gene sequence: CDR1 SEHNR, CDR2 FQNEAQ (reference sequence). This CDR3 spans 15 amino acids. The CDR3 DNA follows: TGTGCCAGCAGCTTAAGAGCGGGGACCCAAGAGACCCAGTACTTC. Translation: CASSLRAGTQETQYF.

The chain couples TRBV29-1 to TRBJ1-2; tentatively, D is TRBD1 (5 bases). CDR1 is SQVTM and CDR2 is ANQGSEA in the germline V gene. Trimming removed 7 bases from V and 4 bases from J, with 10 bases in between. CDR3 size: 11 residues. CDR3 loop: CSAGDSYGYTF. CDR3 coding DNA: TGCAGCGCCGGAGACAGCTATGGCTACACCTTC.

The chain uses TRBV30 and TRBJ1-1; D is perhaps TRBD1 (6 bases). Trimming pared 0 bases from V and 11 bases from J, leaving 13 bases between. The germline V gene encodes CDR1 GTSNPN and CDR2 SVGIG (reference sequence). The CDR3 has 12 amino acids. DNA of the CDR3: TGTGCCTGGAGTGTATCCGGAGGGGGTGCTTTCTTT. Residues: CAWSVSGGGAFF.

This clonotype came up a few times. The chain links TRBV6-2 or TRBV6-3 to TRBJ2-7; 15 bases match TRBD2. Germline CDR1 is MNHEY and CDR2 is SVGEGT. CDR3 length: 19 residues. The V segment lost 2 bases and the J segment 2 bases; nucleotides outside the gene matches: 10. CDR3 region: CASSYRTSGGASITYEQYF. The CDR3 nucleotides read TGTGCCAGCAGTTACAGGACTAGCGGGGGGGCGTCAATAACCTACGAGCAGTACTTC.

The table lists this clonotype with a few counts. The chain recombines TRBV21-1 with TRBJ1-2; TRBD1, as called in the table, went unchecked against the DNA. TRBV21-1 is classified as a pseudogene. CDR3 length equals 12 residues. In nucleotides, the CDR3 is TGTGCCATTCTGACAGGAGCCTATGGCTACACCTTC. It translates to CAILTGAYGYTF.

V gene TRBV25-1 combines with J gene TRBJ2-4; 12 bases are shared with TRBD2. CDR1 is MGHDK and CDR2 is SYGVNS in the germline V gene. The V and J ends lost 2 bases and 8 bases, in that order; junction bases with no gene match: 4. This CDR3 spans 15 amino acids. The CDR3 DNA reads as TGTGCCAGCAGTGAACTGACTAGCGGGAGAGACATTCAGTACTTC. This translates into CASSELTSGRDIQYF. Full variable domain (missing parts from reference TRBV25-1 and TRBJ2-4): EADIYQTPRYLVIGTGKKITLECSQTMGHDKMYWYQQDPGMELHLIHYSYGVNSTEKGDLSSESTVSRIRTEHFPLTLESARPSHTSQYLCASSELTSGRDIQYFGAGTRLSVL.

This chain links TRBV27 with TRBJ2-7; D gene uncertain. V dropped 0 bases and J dropped 2 bases, with 8 bases sitting between them. CDR3 size: 14 residues. Looked up from germline, CDR1 is MNHEY and CDR2 is SMNVEV (reference sequence). The CDR3 DNA reads TGTGCCAGCAGTTTATCGGCAGACACCTACGAGCAGTACTTC. Its protein is CASSLSADTYEQYF.

V is TRBV7-9 and J is TRBJ2-2, with a possible D match to TRBD2 (5 bases). Trimming took 5 bases from V and 1 from J, leaving 11 bases between them. In germline, CDR1 is SEHNR, CDR2 FQNEAQ (reference sequence). This CDR3 spans 15 amino acids. The CDR3 DNA is TGTGCCAGCAGCGACCCACGGGGGAACACCGGGGAGCTGTTTTTT. Its translation is CASSDPRGNTGELFF.

The chain is built from TRBV12-3 or TRBV12-4 and TRBJ2-6; D may be TRBD1 (5 bases). The CDR3 has 15 residues. Trimming removed 9 bases at V and 1 base at J, with 13 bases between. CDR3 nucleotides: TGTGCCAGTCAATGGGCAGGGTCTGGGGCCAACGTCCTGACTTTC. This translates into CASQWAGSGANVLTF.

This clonotype has just a few counts. CDR3: CASKNWGSSYNSPLHF. Written as DNA, the CDR3 is TGTGCCAGCAAGAACTGGGGGAGCTCCTATAATTCACCCCTCCACTTT. The genes are TRBV12-3 or TRBV12-4 and TRBJ1-6; D might be TRBD1 (5 bases). CDR3 length equals 16 residues. V was pared by 7 bases and J by 0 bases, with 13 bases between.

This sequence joins TRBV12-3 or TRBV12-4 and TRBJ2-5; D unclear. This CDR3 comprises 11 residues. V shed 1 base and J shed 13 bases, with 10 bases lying between them. In nucleotides, the CDR3 is TGTGCCAGCAGTTTAGGGTTGCTACCGTACTTC. Translation: CASSLGLLPYF.

CDR3 sequence (DNA): TGCGCCAGCAGCCCTATAACCGGGACAGAAAACATTCAGTACTTC. Translating it yields CASSPITGTENIQYF. The rearrangement uses TRBV4-1 and TRBJ2-4, with 7 bases matching TRBD1. Germline assignment: CDR1 MGHRA and CDR2 YSYEKL. The V and J ends lost 4 bases and 5 bases, in that order; junction bases with no gene match: 8. This CDR3 region has 15 residues.

V is TRBV7-2 and J is TRBJ2-1, with 7 positions matching TRBD1. This CDR3 has 15 residues. Germline trimming cut 6 bases from V and 3 bases from J; bases unmatched to any gene: 8. Germline CDR1 is SGHTA and CDR2 is FQGNSA. The CDR3 sequence is CASRPDRAGYNEQFF. The CDR3 DNA follows: TGTGCCAGCAGACCCGACAGGGCTGGCTACAATGAGCAGTTCTTC.

This clonotype was detected only a few times. This chain connects TRBV12-3 or TRBV12-4 to TRBJ2-6; possible D gene TRBD2, 5 bases. V dropped 5 bases and J dropped 1 base, with 24 bases sitting between them. This CDR3 is 20 amino acids long. The CDR3 is CASSGRYPLTIPSGANVLTF. The CDR3 nucleotides are TGTGCCAGCAGTGGGAGATATCCCCTTACCATACCTTCTGGGGCCAACGTCCTGACTTTC.

The chain employs TRBV6-1 and TRBJ2-7; the D gene is possibly TRBD1 (8 bases). The CDR3 contains 15 residues. The V gene lost 4 bases and the J gene lost 2 bases, with 15 bases spanning the gap. Per germline, CDR1 MNHNS and CDR2 SASEGT. The CDR3 sequence is CASSGGGTGPYEQYF. The DNA of the CDR3 is TGTGCCAGCAGTGGGGGGGGGACAGGCCCCTACGAGCAGTACTTC.